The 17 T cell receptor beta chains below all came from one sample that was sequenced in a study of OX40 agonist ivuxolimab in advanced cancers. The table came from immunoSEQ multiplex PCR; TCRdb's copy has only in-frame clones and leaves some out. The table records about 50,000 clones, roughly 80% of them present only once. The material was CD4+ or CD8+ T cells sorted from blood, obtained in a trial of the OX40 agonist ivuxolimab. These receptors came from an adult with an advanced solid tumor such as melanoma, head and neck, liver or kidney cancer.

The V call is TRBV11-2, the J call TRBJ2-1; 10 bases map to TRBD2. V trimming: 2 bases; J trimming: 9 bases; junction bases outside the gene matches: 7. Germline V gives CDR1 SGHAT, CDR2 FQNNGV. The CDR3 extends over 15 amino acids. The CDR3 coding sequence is TGTGCCAGCAGCTTAACTAGCGGGATCGCCAGTGAGCAGTTCTTC. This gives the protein CASSLTSGIASEQFF.

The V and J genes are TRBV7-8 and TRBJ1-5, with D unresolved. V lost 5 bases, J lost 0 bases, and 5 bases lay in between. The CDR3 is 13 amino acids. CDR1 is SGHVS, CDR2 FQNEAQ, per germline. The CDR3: CASSPISNQPQHF. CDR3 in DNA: TGTGCCAGCAGCCCGATTAGCAATCAGCCCCAGCATTTT.

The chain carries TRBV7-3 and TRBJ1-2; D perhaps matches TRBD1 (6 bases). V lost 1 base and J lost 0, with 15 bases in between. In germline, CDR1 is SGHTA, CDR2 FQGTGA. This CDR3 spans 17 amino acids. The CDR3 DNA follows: TGTGCCAGCAGCTTAATGGGGGGCCAGAACACTAACTATGGCTACACCTTC. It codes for CASSLMGGQNTNYGYTF.

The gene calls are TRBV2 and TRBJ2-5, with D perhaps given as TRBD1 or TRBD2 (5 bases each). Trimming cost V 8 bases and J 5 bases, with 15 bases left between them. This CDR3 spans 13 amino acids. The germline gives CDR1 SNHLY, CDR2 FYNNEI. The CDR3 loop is CASGMGVRETQYF. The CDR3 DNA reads TGTGCCAGCGGAATGGGGGTCCGGGAGACCCAGTACTTC. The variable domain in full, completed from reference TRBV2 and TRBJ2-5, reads EPEVTQTPSHQVTQMGQEVILRCVPISNHLYFYWYRQILGQKVEFLVSFYNNEISEKSEIFDDQFSVERPDGSNFTLKIRSTKLEDSAMYFCASGMGVRETQYFGPGTRLLVL.

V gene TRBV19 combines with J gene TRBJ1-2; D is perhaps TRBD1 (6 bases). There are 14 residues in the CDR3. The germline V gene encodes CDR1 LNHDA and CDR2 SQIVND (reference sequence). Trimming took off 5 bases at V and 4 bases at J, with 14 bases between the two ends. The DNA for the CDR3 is TGTGCCAGTAGTGGGAGGGGGACCGCCTATGGCTACACCTTC. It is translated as CASSGRGTAYGYTF.

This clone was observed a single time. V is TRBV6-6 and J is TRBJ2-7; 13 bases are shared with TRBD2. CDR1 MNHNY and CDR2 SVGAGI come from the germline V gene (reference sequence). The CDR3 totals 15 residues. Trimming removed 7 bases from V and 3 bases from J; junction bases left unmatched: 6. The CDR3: CASTTGTSGNYEQYF. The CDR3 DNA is TGTGCCAGCACCACGGGGACTAGCGGGAACTACGAGCAGTACTTC.

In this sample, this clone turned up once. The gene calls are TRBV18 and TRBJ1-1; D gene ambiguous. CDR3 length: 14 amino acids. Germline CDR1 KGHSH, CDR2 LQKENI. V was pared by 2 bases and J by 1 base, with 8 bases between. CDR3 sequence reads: CASSPIARNTEAFF. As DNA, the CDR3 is TGTGCCAGCTCACCAATCGCAAGGAACACTGAAGCTTTCTTT.

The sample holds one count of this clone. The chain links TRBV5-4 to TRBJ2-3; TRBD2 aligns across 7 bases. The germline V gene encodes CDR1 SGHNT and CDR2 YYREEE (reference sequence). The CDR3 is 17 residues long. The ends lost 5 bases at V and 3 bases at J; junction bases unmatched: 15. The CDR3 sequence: CASSGGVRREKTDTQYF. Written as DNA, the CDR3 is TGTGCCAGCAGTGGGGGGGTTAGGCGGGAGAAGACAGATACGCAGTATTTT.

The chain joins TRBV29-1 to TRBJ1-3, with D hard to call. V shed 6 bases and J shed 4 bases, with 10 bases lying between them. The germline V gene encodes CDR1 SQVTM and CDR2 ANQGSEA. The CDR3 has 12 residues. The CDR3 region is CSVENIGNTIYF. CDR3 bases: TGCAGCGTCGAAAACATAGGAAACACCATATATTTT.

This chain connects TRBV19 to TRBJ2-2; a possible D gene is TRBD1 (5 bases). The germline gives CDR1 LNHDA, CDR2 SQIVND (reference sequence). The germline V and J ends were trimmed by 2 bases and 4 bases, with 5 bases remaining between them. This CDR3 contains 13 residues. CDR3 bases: TGTGCCAGTAGTATAAGGGGCACCGGGGAGCTGTTTTTT. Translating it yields CASSIRGTGELFF.

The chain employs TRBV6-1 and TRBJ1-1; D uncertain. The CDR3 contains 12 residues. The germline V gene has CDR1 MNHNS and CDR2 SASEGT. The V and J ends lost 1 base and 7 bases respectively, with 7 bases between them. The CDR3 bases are TGTGCCAGCAGTGAAGTGGGCAGTGAAGCTTTCTTT. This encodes CASSEVGSEAFF.

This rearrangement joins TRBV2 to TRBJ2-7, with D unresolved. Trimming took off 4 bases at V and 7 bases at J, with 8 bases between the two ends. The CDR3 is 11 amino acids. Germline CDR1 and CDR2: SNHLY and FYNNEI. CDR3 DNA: TGTGCCAGCAGTGCCAACGGAGAGCAGTACTTC. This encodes CASSANGEQYF.

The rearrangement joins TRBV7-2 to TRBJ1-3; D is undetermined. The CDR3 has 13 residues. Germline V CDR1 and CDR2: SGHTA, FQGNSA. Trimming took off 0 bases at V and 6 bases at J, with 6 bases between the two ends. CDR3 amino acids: CASSLAGINTIYF. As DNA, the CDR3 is TGTGCCAGCAGCTTAGCGGGGATAAACACCATATATTTT.

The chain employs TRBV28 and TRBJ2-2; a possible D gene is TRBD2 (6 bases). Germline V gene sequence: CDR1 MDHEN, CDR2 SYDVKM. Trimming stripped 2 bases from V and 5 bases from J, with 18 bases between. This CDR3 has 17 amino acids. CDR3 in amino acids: CASSLLFAGLRTGELFF. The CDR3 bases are TGTGCCAGCAGTTTACTCTTTGCGGGACTTAGAACCGGGGAGCTGTTTTTT.

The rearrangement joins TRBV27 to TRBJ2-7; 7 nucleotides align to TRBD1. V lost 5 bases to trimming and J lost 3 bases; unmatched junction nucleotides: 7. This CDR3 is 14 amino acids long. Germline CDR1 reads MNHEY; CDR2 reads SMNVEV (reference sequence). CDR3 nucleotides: TGTGCCAGCAGTCCTATCGGACAGGTCTACGAGCAGTACTTC. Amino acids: CASSPIGQVYEQYF.

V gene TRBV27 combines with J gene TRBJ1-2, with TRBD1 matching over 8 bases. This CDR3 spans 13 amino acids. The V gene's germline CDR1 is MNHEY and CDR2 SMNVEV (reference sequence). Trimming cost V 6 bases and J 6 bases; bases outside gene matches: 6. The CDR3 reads CASRQTGVDGYTF. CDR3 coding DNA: TGTGCCAGCAGACAGACAGGGGTAGATGGCTACACCTTC.

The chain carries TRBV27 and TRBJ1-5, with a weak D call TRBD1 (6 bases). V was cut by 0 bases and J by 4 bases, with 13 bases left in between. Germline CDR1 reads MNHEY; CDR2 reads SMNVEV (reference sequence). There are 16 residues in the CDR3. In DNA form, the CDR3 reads TGTGCCAGCAGTTTATCGCCCAGGGGAGGTAATCAGCCCCAGCATTTT. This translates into CASSLSPRGGNQPQHF.